These 9 T cell receptor beta chains share one sample of origin, sequenced in a study of blood T cell repertoires in COVID-19. TCRdb's copy holds only in-frame clones and misses some; the assay was immunoSEQ multiplex PCR. The data show some 74,000 clones, approximately 80% seen once. Sequenced sample: peripheral blood. These TCRs come from a woman aged 80 or over with active or convalescent COVID-19.

The rearrangement links TRBV7-8 to TRBJ1-6, with D possibly TRBD1 on 5 matching bases. Germline V gives CDR1 SGHVS, CDR2 FQNEAQ. The V end was cut by 5 bases, the J end by 11 bases, with 19 bases between. This CDR3 has 15 amino acids. CDR3 loop: CASSKSTESQAPLHF. DNA for the CDR3: TGTGCCAGCAGCAAATCGACAGAGTCCCAGGCACCCCTCCACTTT.

This chain uses TRBV28 with TRBJ1-5, with TRBD1 as a possible D gene (6 bases). The CDR3 consists of 20 residues. V dropped 1 base and J dropped 4 bases, with 26 bases sitting between them. Germline CDR1 is MDHEN and CDR2 is SYDVKM. The CDR3, as DNA: TGTGCCAGCAGTTTATTACGTCAACAGGGTTCTGACCCTTGGAATCAGCCCCAGCATTTT. Translated, it gives CASSLLRQQGSDPWNQPQHF.

V gene TRBV28 combines with J gene TRBJ2-5; 12 bases agree with TRBD1. Germline lookup yields CDR1 MDHEN and CDR2 SYDVKM. The length of the CDR3 is 15 residues. V shed 3 bases and J 7 bases; nucleotides not matched to a gene: 6. The CDR3, as DNA: TGTGCCAGCAGTTTGGGGGGGACAGGGGGCCGGACCCAGTACTTC. Translation: CASSLGGTGGRTQYF.

The rearrangement links TRBV6-5 to TRBJ2-6, with D possibly being TRBD2 (6 bases). Trimming took 2 bases from V and 0 from J, leaving 8 bases between them. Germline V gene data show CDR1 as MNHEY and CDR2 as SVGAGI. The CDR3 extends over 16 amino acids. The chain's CDR3 is CASSYGGFSGANVLTF. CDR3 nucleotide sequence: TGTGCCAGCAGTTACGGAGGGTTCTCTGGGGCCAACGTCCTGACTTTC.

The V gene is TRBV29-1, the J gene TRBJ1-1; tentative D call: TRBD1 (5 bases). The V gene's germline CDR1 is SQVTM and CDR2 ANQGSEA. This CDR3 spans 13 amino acids. Trimming stripped 6 bases from V and 1 base from J, with 12 bases between. The CDR3 reads CSVAGGRNTEAFF. CDR3 in DNA: TGCAGCGTCGCTGGGGGGAGGAACACTGAAGCTTTCTTT. The variable domain in full, completed from reference TRBV29-1 and TRBJ1-1, reads SAVISQKPSRDICQRGTSLTIQCQVDSQVTMMFWYRQQPGQSLTLIATANQGSEATYESGFVIDKFPISRPNLTFSTLTVSNMSPEDSSIYLCSVAGGRNTEAFFGQGTRLTVV.

The V call is TRBV7-9, the J call TRBJ1-6; D may be TRBD1 (6 bases). In germline, CDR1 is SEHNR, CDR2 FQNEAQ (reference sequence). The V gene lost 4 bases and the J gene lost 5 bases, with 12 bases spanning the gap. CDR3 length: 15 residues. In DNA, the CDR3 is TGTGCCAGCAGCTCTACAGGGAAGAATAATTCACCCCTCCACTTT. This encodes CASSSTGKNNSPLHF.

The chain has TRBV5-1 and TRBJ2-2; 7 bases match TRBD2. V was pared by 7 bases and J by 15 bases, with 6 bases of the junction left unmatched. This CDR3 is built from 10 residues. From germline, CDR1 is SGHRS and CDR2 YFSETQ. CDR3 DNA: TGCGCCAGCGGATGGGGGGGTTTGTTTTTT. It yields the protein CASGWGGLFF.

This chain connects TRBV18 to TRBJ2-1; D ambiguous. CDR1 KGHSH and CDR2 LQKENI come from the germline V gene. The germline V and J ends were trimmed by 3 bases and 0 bases, with 9 bases remaining between them. There are 15 residues in the CDR3. The CDR3 region is CASSPAQISYNEQFF. As DNA, the CDR3 is TGTGCCAGCTCACCGGCACAGATCTCCTACAATGAGCAGTTCTTC.

This sequence joins TRBV24-1 and TRBJ2-1, with TRBD1 identical over 8 bases. V was pared by 5 bases and J by 0 bases, with 8 bases of the junction left unmatched. CDR1 and CDR2 from the germline V gene are KGHDR and SFDVKD. This CDR3 has 17 amino acids. The CDR3 DNA follows: TGTGCCACCAGTGGACAGGGGTTAGGGGGCTCCTACAATGAGCAGTTCTTC. Its protein product is CATSGQGLGGSYNEQFF.